This TCR beta chain was obtained from a study of blood T cell repertoires in COVID-19. Study as a whole: COVID-19 samples from acute and convalescent phases originated in the United States, Italy and Spain. Sources were T cells, B-cell-depleted T cells, or PBMCs; the material itself was cDNA or gDNA.

The CDR3 loop spans 14 amino acids. Trimming left V 2 bases short and J 5 bases short, with 14 bases between. The V gene's germline CDR1 is SGHRS and CDR2 YFSETQ. In the authors' methods: Amplification with reference gene primers provided the estimates of nucleated cell counts. Sequenced by immunoSEQ multiplex PCR; TCRdb stores in-frame clones only, minus some. The V and J calls and the clone size are those of that table, but D and trimming were determined from the DNA. The sample records some 230,000 clones, about 80% being singletons. This TCR was sampled from a woman aged 25 to 45 who had recovered from COVID-19. Sequencing was performed on peripheral blood. The chain links TRBV5-1 to TRBJ2-7, with a possible D match to TRBD1 (6 bases). The CDR3 reads CASSFEQGRNEQYF. The CDR3 DNA is TGCGCCAGCAGCTTCGAACAGGGAAGGAACGAGCAGTACTTC.